The rows below give T cell receptor beta chains drawn from one sample of a study of cytomegalovirus exposure and HLA in healthy donors. Only in-frame clones appear in the TCRdb table, and some are missing; sequencing was by immunoSEQ multiplex PCR. Of 110,000 to 150,000 clones in the sample, over 60% are singletons; the top ten hold around 1.5%. Sequenced input: PBMCs. These receptors were collected from a female donor in good health and CMV-seronegative. Both conserved end residues are part of each CDR3. A D gene is named only where the DNA matches it firmly. Clone size is not always given. Where it is, it says once, few, many or a class for expanded clones.

J gene	D gene	clone size	V gene	CDR3 DNA	CDR3 protein
TRBJ2-7	TRBD1	-	TRBV5-4	TGTGCCAGCAGCTCAAAGACAGGGATTGGCGAGCAGTACTTC	CASSSKTGIGEQYF
TRBJ1-2	TRBD1	-	TRBV27	TGTGCCAGCAGACAAAAGGGGGCGGTCTATGGCTACACCTTC	CASRQKGAVYGYTF
TRBJ1-5	TRBD1	-	TRBV6-5	TGTGCCAGCAGTGGACAGGGGACAAATCAGCCCCAGCATTTT	CASSGQGTNQPQHF
TRBJ2-1	TRBD2	-	TRBV14	TGTGCCAGCAGCCAAGATCTCCCGGGGGGTCTATACAATGAGCAGTTCTTC	CASSQDLPGGLYNEQFF
TRBJ1-6	-	-	TRBV5-1	TGCGCCAGCAGCCTCGGACAGTCTAATTCACCCCTCCACTTT	CASSLGQSNSPLHF
TRBJ2-2	TRBD1	once	TRBV5-6	TGTGCCAGCAGCTTCAGGGACAGGGGTAACACCGGGGAGCTGTTTTTT	CASSFRDRGNTGELFF
TRBJ2-1	TRBD2	-	TRBV27	TGTGCCAGCAGTGACCGGGGGGACAATGAGCAGTTCTTC	CASSDRGDNEQFF
TRBJ2-1	-	-	TRBV7-8	TGTGCCAGCAGCTCCCCTAGCGACCACAATGAGCAGTTCTTC	CASSSPSDHNEQFF
TRBJ2-3	-	-	TRBV18	TGTGCCAGCTCGCACGCCCTAGCTTCCCGCGGGCGATACACAGATACGCAGTATTTT	CASSHALASRGRYTDTQYF
TRBJ2-4	TRBD1	-	TRBV7-2	TGTGCCAGCAGCTCCGGGACAGGGGTGAACATTCAGTACTTC	CASSSGTGVNIQYF
TRBJ2-3	-	-	TRBV28	TGTGCCAGCAGTTTTGGTTCAGGCAGGGTCCCTAGCACAGATACGCAGTATTTT	CASSFGSGRVPSTDTQYF
TRBJ1-2	-	once	TRBV5-4	TGTGCCAGCAGCTTGGATAGGGGCTTTGACTATGGCTACACCTTC	CASSLDRGFDYGYTF
TRBJ1-1	-	once	TRBV18	TGTGCCAGCTCACTCTTTGGACAGAACACTGAAGCTTTCTTT	CASSLFGQNTEAFF
TRBJ2-3	TRBD2	-	TRBV5-4	TGTGCCAGCAGCTATACTAGCGGGAGGGCAGATACGCAGTATTTT	CASSYTSGRADTQYF
TRBJ2-5	TRBD2	-	TRBV7-2	TGTGCCAGCAGCTTAGGGCCTAGCGGGGGGGAAAAGACCCAGTACTTC	CASSLGPSGGEKTQYF
TRBJ2-7	-	few	TRBV6-6	TGTGCCAGCAGTCAGTCCTACGAGCAGTACTTC	CASSQSYEQYF
TRBJ2-3	-	-	TRBV13	TGTGCCAGCAGCCCGGAGGGGCTCGGGGATACGCAGTATTTT	CASSPEGLGDTQYF
TRBJ1-2	-	-	TRBV2	TGTGCCAGCAGTGAATTTGGGGCAGGGTATGGCTACACCTTC	CASSEFGAGYGYTF
TRBJ1-1	-	-	TRBV11-2	TGTGCCAGCAGCTGGGGGGGGACTCCTCTAAATCCCGAAGCTTTCTTT	CASSWGGTPLNPEAFF
TRBJ2-5	TRBD1	-	TRBV4-1	TGCGCCAGCAGCCAAGGACAGGGAGAGACCCAGTACTTC	CASSQGQGETQYF
TRBJ1-1	TRBD1	few	TRBV5-6	TGTGCCAGCAGCTTGGGGACAGGCAGAGCTTTCTTT	CASSLGTGRAFF
TRBJ1-3	-	few	TRBV19	TGTGCCAGTAGTATCTACTGGGGAGGCACCATATATTTT	CASSIYWGGTIYF
TRBJ1-1	-	-	TRBV19	TGTGCCAGTAGTATAGAGCGGGTAAAGGGAACTGAAGCTTTCTTT	CASSIERVKGTEAFF
TRBJ1-4	-	-	TRBV7-8	TGTGCCAGCAGCTTAGCTCCGTCGCAGGGGGAAAAACTGTTTTTT	CASSLAPSQGEKLFF
TRBJ1-4	-	-	TRBV27	TGTGCCAGCAGTTTCCAAGACAGGAGAAGAAGAGAACTGTTTTTT	CASSFQDRRRRELFF
TRBJ2-5	TRBD1	-	TRBV7-3	TGTGCCAGCAGCTTAACGGACAGGGCAACGCAAGAGACCCAGTACTTC	CASSLTDRATQETQYF
TRBJ2-1	-	few	TRBV5-4	TGTGCCAGCAGCTTGGGACAGATCGTTGAGCAGTTCTTC	CASSLGQIVEQFF
TRBJ2-7	-	few	TRBV6-1	TGTGCCAGCAGTGAACCAGGATACGAGCAGTACTTC	CASSEPGYEQYF
TRBJ1-5	-	few	TRBV2	TGTGCCAGCAGTGAAGACTTAAGCAATCAGCCCCAGCATTTT	CASSEDLSNQPQHF
TRBJ1-1	-	-	TRBV9	TGTGCCAGCAGCCCCCACCCTAGTAAGGACACTGAAGCTTTCTTT	CASSPHPSKDTEAFF
TRBJ1-1	-	-	TRBV5-1	TGCGCCAGCAGCCTGACGAGGGACACTGAAGCTTTCTTT	CASSLTRDTEAFF
TRBJ2-5	TRBD1	-	TRBV30	TGTGCCTGGAGGACAGGGGGTAAGACCCAGTACTTC	CAWRTGGKTQYF
TRBJ1-1	TRBD1	-	TRBV27	TGTGCCAGCAGTTTCCCGGACAGGCGGAACACTGAAGCTTTCTTT	CASSFPDRRNTEAFF
TRBJ1-1	-	-	TRBV29-1	TGCAGCGTTGAAGAGCCACCAGTAAACACTGAAGCTTTCTTT	CSVEEPPVNTEAFF
TRBJ2-1	-	once	TRBV6-1	TGTGCCAGCAGTGAAGGCTGGGCAGCATACAATGAGCAGCTCTTC	CASSEGWAAYNEQLF
TRBJ1-1	-	few	TRBV4-1	TGCGCCAGCAGCCAAGAGGAGGGGATAACTGAAGCTTTCTTT	CASSQEEGITEAFF
TRBJ1-5	-	-	TRBV21-1	TGTGCCAGCAGCAAGGCCATTGTACAGGGGGCCATTGACAATCAGCCCCAGCATTTT	CASSKAIVQGAIDNQPQHF
TRBJ1-2	-	once	TRBV28	TGTGCCAGCAGTTTAGTTGGAGATAGGAAGTCTGGCTACACCTTC	CASSLVGDRKSGYTF
TRBJ2-1	-	-	TRBV29-1	TGCAGCGTTGAAAATCAGCGAGCAAATGAGCAGTTCTTC	CSVENQRANEQFF
TRBJ2-7	-	once	TRBV20-1	TGCAGTGCCACTCCTGACTACGAGCAGTACTTC	CSATPDYEQYF
TRBJ2-5	TRBD1	-	TRBV18	TGTGCCAGCTCACCCCCAGGACAGGGAGAGACCCAGTACTTC	CASSPPGQGETQYF
TRBJ1-1	-	few	TRBV5-1	TGCGCCAGCACCGTCCCGGGGAACACTGAAGCTTTCTTT	CASTVPGNTEAFF